These 28 T cell receptor beta chains share one sample of origin, sequenced in a study of Ad26.COV2.S vaccination and SARS-CoV-2 variants. The treatment is: roughly 20 received Ad26.COV2.S at low or high dose, single or two shots; roughly five received placebo; per-sample allocation not given. Specimens were obtained on day 63 following the first vaccine or placebo injection. The repertoire was sequenced with immunoSEQ multiplex PCR; TCRdb's copy has only in-frame clones and lacks some. The data show 440,000 or so clones, about 92% seen once. Source: peripheral blood, taken in a trial of Ad26.COV2.S vaccine versus placebo. The receptors originated from a person aged 18-65 years who received the Ad26.COV2.S COVID-19 vaccine or a placebo.

The chain uses TRBV28 and TRBJ2-7; D perhaps matches TRBD1 (6 bases). CDR1 is MDHEN and CDR2 is SYDVKM in the germline V gene. V was shortened by 6 bases and J by 6 bases, with 21 bases between the two germline ends. The CDR3 covers 15 residues. CDR3 in amino acids: CASSKPRTEGSEQYF. In DNA, the CDR3 is TGTGCCAGCAGCAAACCCCGGACAGAGGGGTCCGAGCAGTACTTC.

V and J are TRBV6-2 or TRBV6-3 and TRBJ2-3; D might be TRBD2 (6 bases). This CDR3 has 14 residues. Germline lookup yields CDR1 MNHEY and CDR2 SVGEGT. The V end was cut by 5 bases, the J end by 4 bases, with 13 bases between. CDR3 in amino acids: CASSLEGSPDTQYF. In DNA, the CDR3 is TGTGCCAGCAGTCTGGAGGGCTCCCCAGATACGCAGTATTTT.

This chain joins TRBV30 and TRBJ2-7; the match to TRBD1 covers 9 bases. There are 14 residues in the CDR3. CDR1 and CDR2 from the germline V gene are GTSNPN and SVGIG (reference sequence). V lost 5 bases, J lost 3 bases, and 8 bases stayed unmatched. The CDR3 spells CAWETGTGIYEQYF. Here the CDR3 DNA reads TGTGCCTGGGAAACCGGGACAGGGATCTACGAGCAGTACTTC.

This clone has just one count. The chain uses TRBV6-6 and TRBJ1-3; D not certain. The CDR3 consists of 15 residues. CDR1 MNHNY and CDR2 SVGAGI come from the germline V gene (reference sequence). Trimming shortened V by 7 bases and J by 0 bases, and 13 bases separated the two germline ends. CDR3 DNA sequence: TGTGCCAGCATAACTCAGGCCTTCTCTGGAAACACCATATATTTT. Protein product: CASITQAFSGNTIYF.

This clone was observed a few times. The chain has TRBV5-1 and TRBJ1-5; D call uncertain. V lost 2 bases and J 3 bases, leaving 6 bases between the germline ends. The length of the CDR3 is 13 residues. Looked up from germline, CDR1 is SGHRS and CDR2 is YFSETQ. For the CDR3, the DNA is TGCGCCAGCAGCTTAGGTGACAATCAGCCCCAGCATTTT. It encodes CASSLGDNQPQHF.

V usage is TRBV12-3 or TRBV12-4 and J usage is TRBJ2-3; D is uncertain. With 4 bases removed from V and 11 bases from J, the gap between germline ends came to 7 bases. The CDR3 runs to 10 residues. CDR3: CASSYREQYF. The CDR3 DNA is TGTGCCAGCAGTTATAGGGAGCAGTATTTT.

This clone was seen once. V and J are TRBV15 and TRBJ1-1; unclear D gene. The germline CDR1 and CDR2 sequences are LNHNV and YYDKDF (reference sequence). Trimming shortened V by 0 bases and J by 1 base, and 9 bases separated the two germline ends. The CDR3 length is 15 residues. This chain's CDR3 is CATSRDRQQNTEAFF. The CDR3 DNA sequence: TGTGCCACCAGCAGAGATCGACAACAGAACACTGAAGCTTTCTTT.

This clone occurred once. This sequence joins TRBV13 and TRBJ2-1, with TRBD2 matching over 12 bases. The CDR3 loop spans 17 amino acids. Germline V gene lookup returns CDR1 PRHDT and CDR2 FYEKMQ (reference sequence). The trim removed 4 bases at V and 2 bases at J, leaving 6 bases unmatched. The chain's CDR3 is CASSSQLAGGPYNEQFF. DNA of the CDR3: TGTGCCAGCAGCTCTCAACTAGCGGGGGGACCCTACAATGAGCAGTTCTTC.

The chain is built from TRBV18 and TRBJ2-6; D uncertain. V was clipped by 0 bases and J by 0 bases, with 6 bases between them. There are 16 residues in the CDR3. CDR1 is KGHSH, CDR2 LQKENI, per germline. CDR3 coding DNA: TGTGCCAGCTCACCACCCGGCCGCTCTGGGGCCAACGTCCTGACTTTC. Protein: CASSPPGRSGANVLTF. Using reference TRBV18 and TRBJ2-6 for the parts outside the CDR3, the full variable domain is NAGVMQNPRHLVRRRGQEARLRCSPMKGHSHVYWYRQLPEEGLKFMVYLQKENIIDESGMPKERFSAEFPKEGPSILRIQQVVRGDSAAYFCASSPPGRSGANVLTFGAGSRLTVL.

In this sample, this clone turned up a few times. The chain employs TRBV7-6 and TRBJ2-2; D gene unclear. Germline V gene sequence: CDR1 SGHVS, CDR2 FNYEAQ. V shed 2 bases and J shed 2 bases, with 9 bases lying between them. The CDR3 has 15 amino acids. The CDR3 sequence is CASSLQGPNTGELFF. The CDR3 DNA follows: TGTGCCAGCAGCTTACAAGGCCCAAACACCGGGGAGCTGTTTTTT.

The rearrangement uses TRBV18 and TRBJ2-1, with D possibly matching TRBD2 (5 bases). Trimming removed 1 base from V and 2 bases from J, with 6 bases in between. This CDR3 is built from 14 residues. Germline V gene lookup returns CDR1 KGHSH and CDR2 LQKENI. The CDR3 sequence: CASSPQTTYNEQFF. The DNA for the CDR3 is TGTGCCAGCTCACCACAGACTACCTACAATGAGCAGTTCTTC.

The CDR3 region is CASSQSGTPSYNEQFF. Written as DNA, the CDR3 is TGTGCCAGCAGTCAATCCGGGACACCCTCCTACAATGAGCAGTTCTTC. J is TRBJ2-1 and V is TRBV7-9; D possibly corresponds to TRBD1 (6 bases). Trimming stripped 6 bases from V and 0 bases from J, with 15 bases between. The germline gives CDR1 SEHNR, CDR2 FQNEAQ (reference sequence). The CDR3 sequence is 16 residues long.

A few counts support this clone. The J gene is TRBJ2-7, the V gene TRBV7-7; possibly TRBD1 for D (5 bases). The length of the CDR3 is 15 residues. V lost 5 bases and J 4 bases, leaving 18 bases between the germline ends. The germline V gene has CDR1 SSHAT and CDR2 FNYEAQ (reference sequence). CDR3 DNA: TGTGCCAGCAGCCTAGGGCAGGGTATCTCATACGAGCAGTACTTC. Residues: CASSLGQGISYEQYF.

This clone was picked up one time. V and J are TRBV7-9 and TRBJ2-1; 9 nucleotides align to TRBD1. Germline V gene data show CDR1 as SEHNR and CDR2 as FQNEAQ (reference sequence). V dropped 5 bases and J dropped 7; count of bases not matched to a gene: 9. The CDR3 is 15 residues long. CDR3: CASSRGQGRENEQFF. The CDR3 DNA reads as TGTGCCAGCAGCAGAGGACAGGGGAGGGAAAATGAGCAGTTCTTC.

V gene TRBV27 combines with J gene TRBJ1-1; D call uncertain. The CDR3 has 16 residues. Trimming took off 0 bases at V and 1 base at J, with 12 bases between the two ends. Germline V gene sequence: CDR1 MNHEY, CDR2 SMNVEV (reference sequence). The CDR3 DNA follows: TGTGCCAGCAGTTTATCCTCCGTTCCAACGAACACTGAAGCTTTCTTT. Translated: CASSLSSVPTNTEAFF.

In nucleotides, the CDR3 is TGTGCCAGCAGTCAGCGACCGGATAGCAATCAGCCCCAGCATTTT. Amino acid sequence: CASSQRPDSNQPQHF. The chain is built from TRBV6-5 and TRBJ1-5; D remains unclear. The CDR3 has 15 residues. Looked up from germline, CDR1 is MNHEY and CDR2 is SVGAGI. Trimming took 5 bases from V and 0 from J, leaving 11 bases between them.

The chain is built from TRBV6-5 and TRBJ2-7, with 12 bases identical to TRBD2. The CDR3 loop spans 14 amino acids. Germline loops: CDR1 MNHEY, CDR2 SVGAGI. Trimming removed 6 bases from V and 3 bases from J; junction bases left unmatched: 3. CDR3 in amino acids: CASSGLAGNYEQYF. For the CDR3, the DNA is TGTGCCAGCAGCGGACTAGCGGGGAACTACGAGCAGTACTTC.

The J gene is TRBJ2-2, the V gene TRBV7-2; a possible D gene is TRBD2 (5 bases). V was clipped by 5 bases and J by 3 bases, with 10 bases between them. The CDR3 runs 14 residues. Germline CDR1 reads SGHTA; CDR2 reads FQGNSA. The CDR3 is CASSLGLYTGELFF. The CDR3 DNA is TGTGCCAGCAGCCTTGGACTGTACACCGGGGAGCTGTTTTTT. Combining the CDR3 with reference TRBV7-2 and TRBJ2-2 gives the whole variable domain GAGVSQSPSNKVTEKGKDVELRCDPISGHTALYWYRQSLGQGLEFLIYFQGNSAPDKSGLPSDRFSAERTGGSVSTLTIQRTQQEDSAVYLCASSLGLYTGELFFGEGSRLTVL.

Only one count was recorded for this clone. The rearrangement links TRBV5-6 to TRBJ2-5; TRBD1 agrees at 8 bases. After removal of 2 bases from V and 1 base from J, the junction contained 4 bases not matched to a gene. The CDR3 has 15 residues. Germline CDR1 is SGHDT and CDR2 is YYEEEE. The CDR3 region is CASSFGQGPQETQYF. The DNA for the CDR3 is TGTGCCAGCAGCTTTGGACAGGGCCCCCAAGAGACCCAGTACTTC. The whole variable domain, remainder taken from reference TRBV5-6 and TRBJ2-5, is DAGVTQSPTHLIKTRGQQVTLRCSPKSGHDTVSWYQQALGQGPQFIFQYYEEEERQRGNFPDRFSGHQFPNYSSELNVNALLLGDSALYLCASSFGQGPQETQYFGPGTRLLVL.

The chain uses TRBV13 and TRBJ2-6; D gene unclear. This CDR3 contains 15 residues. V was cut by 5 bases and J by 1 base, with 9 bases left in between. Germline CDR1 PRHDT, CDR2 FYEKMQ (reference sequence). CDR3 residues: CASSIRVSGANVLTF. In DNA form, the CDR3 reads TGTGCCAGCAGCATTAGAGTGTCTGGGGCCAACGTCCTGACTTTC.

The chain joins TRBV5-1 to TRBJ2-2; no clear D gene. Germline CDR1 SGHRS, CDR2 YFSETQ. The CDR3 runs to 11 residues. Trimming stripped 5 bases from V and 7 bases from J, with 6 bases between. The CDR3 is CASRGFGELFF. For the CDR3, the DNA is TGCGCCAGCAGGGGGTTCGGGGAGCTGTTTTTT.

The genes are TRBV2 and TRBJ1-3; D unclear. V was pared by 6 bases and J by 0 bases, with 9 bases between. CDR3 length: 14 residues. Germline V CDR1 and CDR2: SNHLY, FYNNEI. The CDR3 loop is CASRDASSGNTIYF. CDR3 nucleotide sequence: TGTGCCAGCAGGGACGCAAGCTCTGGAAACACCATATATTTT.

The chain uses TRBV7-9 and TRBJ1-1; D not resolved. Germline lookup yields CDR1 SEHNR and CDR2 FQNEAQ (reference sequence). Trimming took off 2 bases at V and 3 bases at J, with 16 bases between the two ends. CDR3 length equals 16 residues. CDR3: CASSLLAGPQDTEAFF. The CDR3 nucleotides are TGTGCCAGCAGCTTATTAGCAGGTCCCCAGGACACTGAAGCTTTCTTT.

The V gene is TRBV10-3, the J gene TRBJ1-6; D is uncertain. Trimming removed 5 bases from V and 8 bases from J, with 10 bases in between. The CDR3 covers 13 residues. CDR1 ENHRY and CDR2 SYGVKD come from the germline V gene. The CDR3: CAISRALDSPLHF. CDR3 sequence (DNA): TGTGCCATCAGTCGGGCCTTAGATTCACCCCTCCACTTT.

This rearrangement joins TRBV6-2 or TRBV6-3 to TRBJ1-1; D is unclear. Per the germline V gene, CDR1 is MNHEY and CDR2 is SVGEGT. Deletions cut 2 bases from V and 4 bases from J, with 8 bases between. The CDR3 extends over 13 amino acids. CDR3 in amino acids: CASSYVGFTEAFF. The CDR3 DNA is TGTGCCAGCAGTTACGTGGGCTTCACTGAAGCTTTCTTT.

The rearrangement links TRBV5-1 to TRBJ2-2, with D uncertain. This CDR3 region has 14 residues. Germline V lookup: CDR1 SGHRS, CDR2 YFSETQ. V gave up 1 base and J gave up 4 bases, with 8 bases separating them. The CDR3 loop is CASSLNARTGELFF. CDR3 sequence (DNA): TGCGCCAGCAGCTTGAACGCCCGCACCGGGGAGCTGTTTTTT.

This clone was detected a few times. V is TRBV6-2 or TRBV6-3 and J is TRBJ2-7, with 8 positions matching TRBD1. The CDR3 has 15 amino acids. Per germline, CDR1 MNHEY and CDR2 SVGEGT. V was clipped by 3 bases and J by 4 bases; unmatched bases: 8. The CDR3 region is CASSYSWTGLYEQYF. Here the CDR3 DNA reads TGTGCCAGCAGTTATTCCTGGACAGGGTTATACGAGCAGTACTTC.

The chain links TRBV7-2 to TRBJ1-5, with D possibly matching TRBD1 (6 bases). This CDR3 has 14 amino acids. V was clipped by 4 bases and J by 0 bases, with 7 bases between them. CDR1 is SGHTA and CDR2 is FQGNSA in the germline V gene. CDR3 sequence: CASSWDNSNQPQHF. The CDR3, as DNA: TGTGCCAGCAGCTGGGACAATAGCAATCAGCCCCAGCATTTT.